These 5 T cell receptor beta chains share one sample of origin, sequenced in a study of CD8 T cells in ankylosing spondylitis. Overall study results and limits: In ankylosing spondylitis blood, a motif of about 8 highly homologous TCR beta variants appeared characteristic.

No cognate antigen is known for these TCRs. TCRdb independently ran MiXCR on the 5' RACE reads; one entry per CDR3 protein. Of fewer than 550,000 distinct CDR3 sequences in the sample, roughly 5.2% were seen once. Source material: blood, either unsorted or a sorted T cell fraction (not recorded which). All receptors derive from a male donor with ankylosing spondylitis.

This clonotype was picked up many times. The chain employs TRBV28 and TRBJ2-2, with TRBD1 as a possible D gene (6 bases). The CDR3 loop spans 15 amino acids. Germline values: CDR1 MDHEN, CDR2 SYDVKM. The ends were cut back, 3 bases at V and 5 bases at J, with 13 bases in the middle. This CDR3 reads CASSLFGQNTGELFF. The CDR3 DNA reads TGTGCCAGCAGTTTGTTTGGACAGAATACCGGGGAGCTGTTTTTT. Drawing the rest from reference TRBV28 and TRBJ2-2, the complete variable domain is DVKVTQSSRYLVKRTGEKVFLECVQDMDHENMFWYRQDPGLGLRLIYFSYDVKMKEKGDIPEGYSVSREKKERFSLILESASTNQTSMYLCASSLFGQNTGELFFGEGSRLTVL.

This clonotype was counted ten times or more. The chain is built from TRBV5-6 and TRBJ1-4; D is uncertain. Deletions cut 1 base from V and 4 bases from J, with 11 bases between. Germline V gives CDR1 SGHDT, CDR2 YYEEEE. This CDR3 is 15 amino acids long. CDR3 DNA sequence: TGTGCCAGCAGCTTGAATCCAGAAATTAATGAAAAACTGTTTTTT. It translates to CASSLNPEINEKLFF.

The V gene is TRBV20-1, the J gene TRBJ1-5; D is unresolved. Germline lookup yields CDR1 DFQATT and CDR2 SNEGSKA (reference sequence). The CDR3 sequence is 12 residues long. V lost 3 bases and J 4 bases, leaving 7 bases between the germline ends. CDR3 coding DNA: TGCAGTGCTAGGGGGTTTAATCAGCCCCAGCATTTT. Translating gives CSARGFNQPQHF.

This clonotype was seen repeatedly, ten times or more. This chain joins TRBV7-2 and TRBJ2-2; D gene uncertain. The CDR3 is 14 residues long. V gave up 1 base and J gave up 7 bases, with 10 bases separating them. Germline V gene data show CDR1 as SGHTA and CDR2 as FQGNSA. The CDR3 spells CASSLGSWIGELFF. The CDR3 DNA is TGTGCCAGCAGCTTAGGCTCCTGGATCGGGGAGCTGTTTTTT. The variable domain in full, with the rest retrieved from reference TRBV7-2 and TRBJ2-2, is GAGVSQSPSNKVTEKGKDVELRCDPISGHTALYWYRQSLGQGLEFLIYFQGNSAPDKSGLPSDRFSAERTGGSVSTLTIQRTQQEDSAVYLCASSLGSWIGELFFGEGSRLTVL.

This clonotype was seen at least ten times. V and J are TRBV20-1 and TRBJ2-2; 7 bases align to TRBD2. The CDR3 length is 16 residues. J gave up 7 bases and V 1 base, and 12 bases lay outside the gene matches. From germline, CDR1 is DFQATT and CDR2 SNEGSKA (reference sequence). The CDR3 DNA follows: TGCAGTGCTAGAGTTAAAAGCGGGACTCCTAACGGGGAGCTGTTTTTT. Translation: CSARVKSGTPNGELFF.